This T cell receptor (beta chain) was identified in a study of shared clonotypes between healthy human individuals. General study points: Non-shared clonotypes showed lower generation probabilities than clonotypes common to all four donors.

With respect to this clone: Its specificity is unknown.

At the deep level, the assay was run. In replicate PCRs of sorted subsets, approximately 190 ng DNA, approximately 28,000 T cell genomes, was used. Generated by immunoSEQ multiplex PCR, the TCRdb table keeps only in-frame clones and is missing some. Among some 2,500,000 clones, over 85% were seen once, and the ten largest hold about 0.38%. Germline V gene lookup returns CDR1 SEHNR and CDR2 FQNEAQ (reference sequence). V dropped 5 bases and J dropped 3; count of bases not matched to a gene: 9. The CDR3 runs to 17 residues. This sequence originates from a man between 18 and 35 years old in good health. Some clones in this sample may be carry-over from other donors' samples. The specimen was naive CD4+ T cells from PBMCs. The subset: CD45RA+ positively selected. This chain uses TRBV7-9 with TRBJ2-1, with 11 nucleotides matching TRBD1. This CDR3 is CASSPLAGTGGYNEQFF. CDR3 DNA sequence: TGTGCCAGCAGCCCACTGGCCGGGACAGGGGGCTACAATGAGCAGTTCTTC.